This TCR beta chain was identified during a study of Graves' ophthalmopathy and Graves' hyperthyroidism (dated by TCRdb to 2017 to 2018). As for the study more broadly: Hyperthyroidism was defined as stable when no progression to ophthalmopathy occurred within 18 months of follow-up. The study used signatures of the TCR beta repertoire to tell Graves' ophthalmopathy apart from Graves' hyperthyroidism and to predict which patients would progress to ophthalmopathy. In total, 135 blood samples were TCR-sequenced: around 42 ophthalmopathy, some 75 hyperthyroidism and about 17 hyperthyroidism-to-ophthalmopathy patients. A discovery set of 100 patients (around 44 ophthalmopathy, approximately 58 stable hyperthyroidism) was enrolled to explore V-J signatures distinguishing ophthalmopathy from hyperthyroidism. An independent validation cohort was composed of 18 hyperthyroidism patients and 17 patients who later progressed from hyperthyroidism to ophthalmopathy. In more than five hyperthyroidism patients, T-cell repertoires of thyroid tissue and blood were compared. After sampling, hyperthyroidism patients received methimazole starting at 30 mg daily, and ophthalmopathy patients received high-dose intravenous methylprednisolone.

Results the study describes overall, beyond this receptor: In cross-validation, the 13-signature model distinguished ophthalmopathy from stable hyperthyroidism with less than 90% sensitivity and 81.08% specificity, while in the test set the corresponding values were about 79% and 69%. Sample size was not statistically predetermined, and group allocation was not concealed from the investigators. Most of the expanded thyroid clonotypes with a frequency above 0.001 were also detected in blood, and it was suggested that the thyroid immune response may be reflected by blood repertoires. In validation, the model predicted ophthalmopathy progression with more than 70% sensitivity and less than 80% specificity; around twelve predicted patients were CT-confirmed with GO in a median of approximately six months.

For repertoire sequencing, TCR beta CDR3 regions were amplified from RNA transcripts. The first round of RT-PCR was done with HTBI primers and the Qiagen OneStep RT-PCR kit, and was followed by a second round of multiplex PCR, then size selection and purification. The libraries underwent paired-end sequencing with 100 bp reads on an Illumina HiSeq2000. The authors' pipeline ran thus. SOAPnuke was used to process the reads, removing any read that contained adapters or uncalled bases, had a mean Phred below 15, or lacked an exact match to the constant primer or identifier. COPE v1.2.5 was used to merge the high-quality paired reads. Each unique nucleotide sequence was treated as a clonotype, and MiTCR v1.1 was used to align the clonotypes to the IMGT TRB V, D and J references. The analysis was limited to V-J combinations with a frequency above 0.0001, which together covered around 99% of the repertoires. For each V-J combination, a TCR clonal expansion and chaos score was defined as the ratio of F50 clonal expansion to chaos observed in the TCRdist matrix. Features were reduced by Welch's t-statistics and random forest to some 13 V-J combinations, which fed a naive Bayes classifier. The similarity between thyroid and blood repertoires was quantified using the Morisita-Horn index. In-frame beta chains were kept once TCRdb had trimmed the public reads at Q25 with fastp and called clones with MiXCR. Each record represents a unique CDR3 protein, reported with the most common genes and DNA among its rows. None of the V and J calls come from the authors' own analysis; TCRdb made them. This sample gives around 520,000 distinct CDR3 sequences in total; just under 40% of them show up just once. Jointly, the top ten make up about 4.1% of the sample.

CDR3 length: 15 amino acids, cysteine to phenylalanine. Of all the DNA, just the CDR3 is kept, 45 bases in frame from base 1. The junction carries 15 bases between V and J, which are trimmed by 4 bases and 3 bases respectively. This clonotype was observed many times. This clone's antigen is unknown. No qualities accompany the bases; no much larger clone lies one base away. Patients with hyperthyroidism were aged 18 to 65 years, had been newly diagnosed, and had a disease duration of less than 2 months. Anyone with other autoimmune diseases, uncontrolled infections, pregnancy or lactation was excluded from the study. Diagnosis relied on clinical symptoms, serum thyroxine, TRAb, thyroid ultrasound and orbital computed tomography. Total RNA was extracted with Trizol reagent and quality-checked on an Agilent 2100 Bioanalyzer.

The TCR originated in an adult man with Graves' hyperthyroidism. Sequenced: peripheral blood or thyroid tissue (not recorded which). The V and J segments used are TRBV12-3 or TRBV12-4 and TRBJ2-5; the D gene is perhaps TRBD1, from 6 matching bases. The DNA is TGTGCCAGCAGTTCGGTCTTGGACAGCGAAGAGACCCAGTACTTC. Translation gives CASSSVLDSEETQYF.